This passage covers 10 T cell receptor beta chains from one sample sequenced in a study of blood T cell repertoires in COVID-19. Assay: immunoSEQ multiplex PCR; the TCRdb copy retains only in-frame clones and omits some. The sample carries some 100,000 clones, over 75% recorded once. Sequenced input: peripheral blood. Receptors originate from a man younger than 45 in a cohort sampled during active COVID-19.

This chain connects TRBV18 to TRBJ1-2, with TRBD1 matching 8 bases. Germline loops: CDR1 KGHSH, CDR2 LQKENI. V gave up 3 bases and J gave up 5 bases; unmatched junction bases: 2. The CDR3 contains 13 residues. The CDR3 nucleotides read TGTGCCAGCTCACCGGACAGGGTGTATGGCTACACCTTC. Translated: CASSPDRVYGYTF.

The chain couples TRBV30 to TRBJ1-5; tentative D call: TRBD1 (5 bases). The CDR3 covers 15 residues. Germline CDR1 is GTSNPN and CDR2 is SVGIG (reference sequence). The V end lost 1 base, the J end lost 0 bases, and 10 bases lay between the germline ends. DNA for the CDR3: TGTGCCTGGAGTGGTGGGGGGATTAGCAATCAGCCCCAGCATTTT. This codes for CAWSGGGISNQPQHF.

This clone has just one count. V and J are TRBV24-1 and TRBJ2-3; 7 bases are shared with TRBD1. Trimming at V came to 5 bases and at J to 0 bases, leaving 4 bases not matched to a gene. CDR1 KGHDR and CDR2 SFDVKD come from the germline V gene. The CDR3 sequence is 15 residues long. The CDR3 is CATSATGESTDTQYF. For the CDR3, the DNA is TGTGCCACCAGTGCAACAGGGGAGAGCACAGATACGCAGTATTTT.

The rearrangement uses TRBV28 and TRBJ1-1, with D perhaps matching TRBD1 (6 bases). The CDR3 length is 13 residues. The V gene lost 4 bases and the J gene lost 5 bases, with 11 bases spanning the gap. Germline V gene lookup returns CDR1 MDHEN and CDR2 SYDVKM. CDR3 in DNA: TGTGCCAGCAGTTGGGGGCAGGGGACTGAAGCTTTCTTT. Its translation is CASSWGQGTEAFF.

As concerns this clone: Other DNA sequences from this sample encode an identical CDR3 as well. The V call is TRBV7-2, the J call TRBJ2-1; 13 bases are a match to TRBD2. From germline, CDR1 is SGHTA and CDR2 FQGNSA. CDR3 length equals 15 residues. V lost 9 bases to trimming and J lost 7 bases; unmatched junction nucleotides: 9. The CDR3 reads CASSPGLAGVNEQFF. The CDR3 nucleotides are TGTGCCAGTTCCCCAGGACTAGCGGGGGTTAATGAGCAGTTCTTC.

J is TRBJ1-5 and V is TRBV4-1; the D gene is possibly TRBD1 (5 bases). There are 13 residues in the CDR3. Trimming took off 1 base at V and 5 bases at J, with 6 bases between the two ends. Germline V lookup: CDR1 MGHRA, CDR2 YSYEKL. The CDR3 is CASSQGGDQPQHF. Written as DNA, the CDR3 is TGCGCCAGCAGCCAAGGGGGGGATCAGCCCCAGCATTTT.

The chain joins TRBV30 to TRBJ2-2; TRBD2 agrees at 8 bases. V shed 7 bases and J 3 bases; nucleotides not matched to a gene: 10. The CDR3 runs 15 residues. Germline CDR1 GTSNPN, CDR2 SVGIG (reference sequence). The CDR3 sequence: CASRGRGADTGELFF. CDR3 in DNA: TGTGCCTCACGAGGGCGGGGGGCGGACACCGGGGAGCTGTTTTTT. The full variable domain, rest sourced from reference TRBV30 and TRBJ2-2, is SQTIHQWPATLVQPVGSPLSLECTVEGTSNPNLYWYRQAAGRGLQLLFYSVGIGQISSEVPQNLSASRPQDRQFILSSKKLLLSDSGFYLCASRGRGADTGELFFGEGSRLTVL.

The chain combines TRBV16 with TRBJ1-1; D is perhaps TRBD1 (6 bases). In germline, CDR1 is KGHSY, CDR2 FQNENV. CDR3 size: 14 residues. The V gene lost 4 bases and the J gene lost 4 bases, with 13 bases spanning the gap. CDR3 sequence reads: CASSPGSDSTEAFF. In DNA form, the CDR3 reads TGTGCCAGCAGCCCCGGATCGGACAGCACTGAAGCTTTCTTT.

The chain links TRBV28 to TRBJ2-7; weak D call: TRBD2 (7 bases). The CDR3 totals 12 residues. The germline gives CDR1 MDHEN, CDR2 SYDVKM. The germline V and J ends were trimmed by 5 bases and 11 bases, with 16 bases remaining between them. The CDR3 coding sequence is TGTGCCAGCAGTACCTACAGGGAGGGGGAGTACTTC. It yields the protein CASSTYREGEYF.

A single count supports this clone. The chain combines TRBV12-5 with TRBJ2-5; a weak D match, TRBD1 (6 bases). This CDR3 comprises 14 residues. Trimming stripped 2 bases from V and 5 bases from J, with 12 bases between. In germline, CDR1 is LGHNT, CDR2 FRNRAP. The CDR3 loop is CASGLPQGRETQYF. Written as DNA, the CDR3 is TGTGCTAGTGGTTTGCCACAGGGTCGGGAGACCCAGTACTTC.